The present TCR beta chain was sequenced within a study of cytomegalovirus exposure and HLA in healthy donors. Notes on the study in general: Clonal expansion, a later analysis showed, was greater in HLA-associated TCR beta chains than in equally common others.

Vbeta (60) and Jbeta (13) primers were used in the PCR. Original processing notes: Unique TCR beta chains totaled roughly 81 million in a later count, with roughly 11 million of them shared. The protocol was immunoSEQ multiplex PCR, while the TCRdb copy is restricted to in-frame clones and leaves out a portion. V and J calls and clone size are those listed in that table; D and trimming were worked out from the DNA. The sample records roughly 110,000 clones, more than 70% being singletons. This clone has just a few counts. Its antigen is undetermined. V lost 6 bases, J lost 5 bases, and 10 bases lay in between. The CDR3 has 13 amino acids. Germline-derived CDR1 and CDR2 are LNHDA and SQIVND (reference sequence).

Sequencing was performed on PBMCs. The clonotype was recovered from a man in his thirties or forties in good health and CMV-seronegative. This sequence joins TRBV19 and TRBJ2-2; D is perhaps TRBD1 (6 bases). CDR3 residues: CASSLRGTGELFF. Here the CDR3 DNA reads TGTGCCAGTAGCCTTAGGGGGACCGGGGAGCTGTTTTTT. Full variable domain (rest looked up from reference TRBV19 and TRBJ2-2): DGGITQSPKYLFRKEGQNVTLSCEQNLNHDAMYWYRQDPGQGLRLIYYSQIVNDFQKGDIAEGYSVSREKKESFPLTVTSAQKNPTAFYLCASSLRGTGELFFGEGSRLTVL.